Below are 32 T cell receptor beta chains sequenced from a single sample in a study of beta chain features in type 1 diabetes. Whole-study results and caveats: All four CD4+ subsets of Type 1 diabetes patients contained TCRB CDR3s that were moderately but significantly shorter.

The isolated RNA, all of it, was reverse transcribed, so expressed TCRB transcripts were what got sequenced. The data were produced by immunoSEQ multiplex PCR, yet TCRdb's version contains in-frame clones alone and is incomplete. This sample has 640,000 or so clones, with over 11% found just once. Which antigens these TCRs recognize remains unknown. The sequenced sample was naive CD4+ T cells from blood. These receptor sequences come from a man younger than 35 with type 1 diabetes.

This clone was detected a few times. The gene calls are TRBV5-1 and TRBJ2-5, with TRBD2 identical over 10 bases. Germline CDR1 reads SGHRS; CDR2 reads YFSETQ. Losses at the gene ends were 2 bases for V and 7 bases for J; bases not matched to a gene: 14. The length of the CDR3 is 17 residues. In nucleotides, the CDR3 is TGCGCCAGCAGCTTCCTACCTAGCGGGGGCTCGGCGGTGACCCAGTACTTC. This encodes CASSFLPSGGSAVTQYF.

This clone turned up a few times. For the CDR3, the DNA is TGTGCCAGCATTAGACAGGGGTCCACTGAAGCTTTCTTT. It is translated as CASIRQGSTEAFF. The chain employs TRBV2 and TRBJ1-1, with 8 bases identical to TRBD1. The V gene end was trimmed by 7 bases and the J gene end by 4 bases; junction bases not matched to a gene: 5. Germline V gives CDR1 SNHLY, CDR2 FYNNEI. The CDR3 has 13 amino acids.

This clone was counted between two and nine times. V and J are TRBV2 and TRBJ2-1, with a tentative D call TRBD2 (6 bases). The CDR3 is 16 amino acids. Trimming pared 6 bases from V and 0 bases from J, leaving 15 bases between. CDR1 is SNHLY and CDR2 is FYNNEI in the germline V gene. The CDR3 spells CASRGLTSSSYNEQFF. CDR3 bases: TGTGCCAGCAGGGGCCTGACTAGTAGCTCCTACAATGAGCAGTTCTTC.

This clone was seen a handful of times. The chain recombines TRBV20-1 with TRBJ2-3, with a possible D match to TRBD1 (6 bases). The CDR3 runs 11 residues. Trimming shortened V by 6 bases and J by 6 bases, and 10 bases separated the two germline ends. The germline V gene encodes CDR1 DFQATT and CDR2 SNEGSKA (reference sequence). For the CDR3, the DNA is TGCAGTGCCGGAGGACAGGATACGCAGTATTTT. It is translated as CSAGGQDTQYF.

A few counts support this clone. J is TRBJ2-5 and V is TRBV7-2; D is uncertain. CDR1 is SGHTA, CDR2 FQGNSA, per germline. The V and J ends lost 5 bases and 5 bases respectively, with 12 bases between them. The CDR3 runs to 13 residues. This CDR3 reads CASSASFAETQYF. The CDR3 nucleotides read TGTGCCAGCAGCGCGAGCTTCGCGGAGACCCAGTACTTC.

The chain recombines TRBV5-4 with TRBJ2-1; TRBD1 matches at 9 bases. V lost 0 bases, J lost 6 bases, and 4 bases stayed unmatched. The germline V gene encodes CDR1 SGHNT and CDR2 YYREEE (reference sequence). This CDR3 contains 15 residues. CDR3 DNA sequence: TGTGCCAGCAGCTTGGACAGGGGGCTTGGCAATGAGCAGTTCTTC. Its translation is CASSLDRGLGNEQFF. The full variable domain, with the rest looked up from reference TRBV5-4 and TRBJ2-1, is ETGVTQSPTHLIKTRGQQVTLRCSSQSGHNTVSWYQQALGQGPQFIFQYYREEENGRGNFPPRFSGLQFPNYSSELNVNALELDDSALYLCASSLDRGLGNEQFFGPGTRLTVL.

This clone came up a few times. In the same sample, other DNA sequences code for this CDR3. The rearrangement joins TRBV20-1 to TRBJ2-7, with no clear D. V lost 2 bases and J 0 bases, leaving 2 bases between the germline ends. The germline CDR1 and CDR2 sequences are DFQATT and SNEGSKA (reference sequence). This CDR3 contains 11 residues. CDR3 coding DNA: TGCAGTGCTAGATCCTCCTACGAGCAGTACTTC. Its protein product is CSARSSYEQYF.

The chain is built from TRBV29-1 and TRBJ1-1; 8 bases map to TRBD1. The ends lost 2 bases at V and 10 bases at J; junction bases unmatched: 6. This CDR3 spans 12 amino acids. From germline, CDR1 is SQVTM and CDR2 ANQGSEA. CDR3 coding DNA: TGCAGCGTTGAACAGGGGGCCAGAGGAGCTTTCTTT. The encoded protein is CSVEQGARGAFF. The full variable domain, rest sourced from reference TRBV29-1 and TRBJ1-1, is SAVISQKPSRDICQRGTSLTIQCQVDSQVTMMFWYRQQPGQSLTLIATANQGSEATYESGFVIDKFPISRPNLTFSTLTVSNMSPEDSSIYLCSVEQGARGAFFGQGTRLTVV.

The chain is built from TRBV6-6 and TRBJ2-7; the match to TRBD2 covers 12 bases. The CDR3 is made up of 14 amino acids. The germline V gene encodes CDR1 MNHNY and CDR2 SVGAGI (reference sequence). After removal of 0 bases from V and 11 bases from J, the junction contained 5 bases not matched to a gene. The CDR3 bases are TGTGCCAGCAGTTACTCGATTCCTAGCGGGGGGGAGTACTTC. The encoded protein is CASSYSIPSGGEYF.

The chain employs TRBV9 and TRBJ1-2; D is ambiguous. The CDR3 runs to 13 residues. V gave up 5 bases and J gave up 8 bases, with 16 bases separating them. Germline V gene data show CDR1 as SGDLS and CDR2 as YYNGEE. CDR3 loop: CASRPSGPLGYTF. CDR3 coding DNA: TGTGCCAGCAGACCATCCGGGCCTCTGGGCTACACCTTC. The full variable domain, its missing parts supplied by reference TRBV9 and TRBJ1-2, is DSGVTQTPKHLITATGQRVTLRCSPRSGDLSVYWYQQSLDQGLQFLIQYYNGEERAKGNILERFSAQQFPDLHSELNLSSLELGDSALYFCASRPSGPLGYTFGSGTRLTVV.

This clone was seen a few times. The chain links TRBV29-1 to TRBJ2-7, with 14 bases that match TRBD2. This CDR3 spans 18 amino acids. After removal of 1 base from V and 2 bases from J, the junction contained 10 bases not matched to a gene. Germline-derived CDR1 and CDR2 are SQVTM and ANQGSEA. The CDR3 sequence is CSVEVWTSGRRRAYEQYF. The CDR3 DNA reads TGCAGCGTTGAAGTATGGACTAGCGGGAGGAGAAGGGCCTACGAGCAGTACTTC.

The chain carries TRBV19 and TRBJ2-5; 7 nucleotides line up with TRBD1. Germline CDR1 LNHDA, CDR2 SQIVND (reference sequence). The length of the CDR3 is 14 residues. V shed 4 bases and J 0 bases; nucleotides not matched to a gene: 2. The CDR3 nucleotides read TGTGCCAGTAGTAGAGACAGGGACCAAGAGACCCAGTACTTC. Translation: CASSRDRDQETQYF.

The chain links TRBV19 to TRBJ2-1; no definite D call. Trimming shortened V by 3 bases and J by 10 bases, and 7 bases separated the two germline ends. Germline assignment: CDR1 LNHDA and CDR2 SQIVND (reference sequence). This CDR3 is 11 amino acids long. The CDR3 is CASSIHPEQFF. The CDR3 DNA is TGTGCCAGTAGTATTCATCCCGAGCAGTTCTTC. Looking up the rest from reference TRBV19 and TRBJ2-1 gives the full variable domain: DGGITQSPKYLFRKEGQNVTLSCEQNLNHDAMYWYRQDPGQGLRLIYYSQIVNDFQKGDIAEGYSVSREKKESFPLTVTSAQKNPTAFYLCASSIHPEQFFGPGTRLTVL.

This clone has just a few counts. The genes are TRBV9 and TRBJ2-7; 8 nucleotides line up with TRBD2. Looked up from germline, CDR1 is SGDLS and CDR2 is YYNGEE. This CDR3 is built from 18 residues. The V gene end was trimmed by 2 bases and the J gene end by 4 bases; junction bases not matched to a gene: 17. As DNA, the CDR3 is TGTGCCAGCAGCGTCCACTGCCCTAGCGGGTTCCCAACTTACGAGCAGTACTTC. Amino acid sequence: CASSVHCPSGFPTYEQYF.

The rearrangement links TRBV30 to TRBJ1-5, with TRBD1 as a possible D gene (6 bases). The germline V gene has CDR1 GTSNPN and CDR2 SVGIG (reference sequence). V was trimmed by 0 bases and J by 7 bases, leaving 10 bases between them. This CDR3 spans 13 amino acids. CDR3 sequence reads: CAWSVRRGQPQHF. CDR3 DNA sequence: TGTGCCTGGAGTGTACGAAGGGGGCAGCCCCAGCATTTT.

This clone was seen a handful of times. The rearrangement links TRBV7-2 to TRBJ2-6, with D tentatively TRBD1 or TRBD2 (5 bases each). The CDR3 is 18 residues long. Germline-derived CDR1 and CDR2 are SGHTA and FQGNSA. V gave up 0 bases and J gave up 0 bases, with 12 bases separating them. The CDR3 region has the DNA TGTGCCAGCAGCTTAGCCGGGACGGGTTTCTCTGGGGCCAACGTCCTGACTTTC. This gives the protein CASSLAGTGFSGANVLTF.

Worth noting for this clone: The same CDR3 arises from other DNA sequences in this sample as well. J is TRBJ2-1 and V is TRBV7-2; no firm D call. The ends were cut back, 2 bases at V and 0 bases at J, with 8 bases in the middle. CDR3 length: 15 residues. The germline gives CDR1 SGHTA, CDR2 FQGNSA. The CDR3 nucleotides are TGTGCCAGCAGCTTACGACGGAGCTCCTACAATGAGCAGTTCTTC. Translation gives CASSLRRSSYNEQFF.

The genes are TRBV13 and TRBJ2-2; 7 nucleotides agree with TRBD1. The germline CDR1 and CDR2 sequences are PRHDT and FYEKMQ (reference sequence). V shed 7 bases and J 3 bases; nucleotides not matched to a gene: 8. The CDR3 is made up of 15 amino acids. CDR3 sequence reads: CASTSRGRDTGELFF. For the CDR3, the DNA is TGTGCCAGCACCTCCAGGGGGAGAGACACCGGGGAGCTGTTTTTT.

The CDR3 region is CASRSGLAAVAQYF. The CDR3 DNA reads as TGTGCCAGCAGGTCGGGTCTAGCGGCGGTGGCCCAGTACTTC. The rearrangement joins TRBV27 to TRBJ2-5; the match to TRBD2 covers 7 bases. The length of the CDR3 is 14 residues. CDR1 is MNHEY, CDR2 SMNVEV, per germline (reference sequence). The ends lost 6 bases at V and 9 bases at J; junction bases unmatched: 13.

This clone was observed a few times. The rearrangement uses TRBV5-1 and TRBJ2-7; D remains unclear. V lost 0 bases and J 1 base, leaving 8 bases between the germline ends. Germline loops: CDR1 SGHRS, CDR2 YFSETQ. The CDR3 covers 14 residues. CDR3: CASSLDLVSYEQYF. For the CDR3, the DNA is TGCGCCAGCAGCTTGGACCTTGTATCCTACGAGCAGTACTTC. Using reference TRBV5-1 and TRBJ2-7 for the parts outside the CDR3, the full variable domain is KAGVTQTPRYLIKTRGQQVTLSCSPISGHRSVSWYQQTPGQGLQFLFEYFSETQRNKGNFPGRFSGRQFSNSRSEMNVSTLELGDSALYLCASSLDLVSYEQYFGPGTRLTVT.

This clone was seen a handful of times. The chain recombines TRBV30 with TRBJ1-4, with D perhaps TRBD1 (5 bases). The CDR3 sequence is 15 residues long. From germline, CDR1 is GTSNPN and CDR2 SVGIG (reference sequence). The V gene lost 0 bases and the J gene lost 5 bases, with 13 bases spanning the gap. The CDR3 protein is CAWSVGAGPNEKLFF. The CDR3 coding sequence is TGTGCCTGGAGTGTAGGGGCAGGACCAAATGAAAAACTGTTTTTT.

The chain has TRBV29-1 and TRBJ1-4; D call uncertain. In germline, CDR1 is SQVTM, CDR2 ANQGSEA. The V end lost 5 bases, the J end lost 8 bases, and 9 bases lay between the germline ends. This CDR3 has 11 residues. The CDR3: CSVKGGEKLFF. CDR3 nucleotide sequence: TGCAGCGTTAAAGGTGGGGAAAAACTGTTTTTT.

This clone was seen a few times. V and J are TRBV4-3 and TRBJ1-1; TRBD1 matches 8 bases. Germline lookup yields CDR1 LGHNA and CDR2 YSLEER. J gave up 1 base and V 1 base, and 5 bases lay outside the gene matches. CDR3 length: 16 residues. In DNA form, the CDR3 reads TGCGCCAGCAGCCAAGGACAGGGGATATGGAACACTGAAGCTTTCTTT. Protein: CASSQGQGIWNTEAFF.

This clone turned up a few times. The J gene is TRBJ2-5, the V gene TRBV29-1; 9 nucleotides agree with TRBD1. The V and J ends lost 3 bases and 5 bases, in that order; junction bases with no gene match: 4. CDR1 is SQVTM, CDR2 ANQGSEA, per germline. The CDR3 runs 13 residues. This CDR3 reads CSVDRQGGETQYF. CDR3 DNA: TGCAGCGTTGACCGACAGGGGGGCGAGACCCAGTACTTC.

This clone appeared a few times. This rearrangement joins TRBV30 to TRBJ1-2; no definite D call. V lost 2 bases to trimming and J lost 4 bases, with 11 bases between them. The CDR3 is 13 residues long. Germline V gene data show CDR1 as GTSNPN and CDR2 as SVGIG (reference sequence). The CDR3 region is CAWSQDFFYGYTF. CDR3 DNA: TGTGCCTGGAGTCAGGACTTCTTCTATGGCTACACCTTC.

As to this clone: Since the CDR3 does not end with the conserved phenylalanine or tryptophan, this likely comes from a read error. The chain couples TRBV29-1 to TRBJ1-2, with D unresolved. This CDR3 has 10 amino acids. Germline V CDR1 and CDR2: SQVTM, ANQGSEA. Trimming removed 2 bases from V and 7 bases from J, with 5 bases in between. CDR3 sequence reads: CSVEKAGYTS. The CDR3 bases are TGCAGCGTTGAAAAGGCTGGCTACACCTCC.

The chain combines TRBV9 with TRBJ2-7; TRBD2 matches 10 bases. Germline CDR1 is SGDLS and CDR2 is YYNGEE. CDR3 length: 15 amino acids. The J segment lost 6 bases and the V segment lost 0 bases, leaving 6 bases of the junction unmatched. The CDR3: CASSVDLAGVGEQYF. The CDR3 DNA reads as TGTGCCAGCAGCGTAGACCTAGCGGGGGTCGGCGAGCAGTACTTC.

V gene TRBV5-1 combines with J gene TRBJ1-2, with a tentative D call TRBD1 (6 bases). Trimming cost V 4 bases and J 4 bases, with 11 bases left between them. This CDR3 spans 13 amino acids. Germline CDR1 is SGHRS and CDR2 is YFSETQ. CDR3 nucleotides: TGCGCCAGCAGCCGGGACAATCGCTATGGCTACACCTTC. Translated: CASSRDNRYGYTF. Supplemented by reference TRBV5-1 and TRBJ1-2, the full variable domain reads KAGVTQTPRYLIKTRGQQVTLSCSPISGHRSVSWYQQTPGQGLQFLFEYFSETQRNKGNFPGRFSGRQFSNSRSEMNVSTLELGDSALYLCASSRDNRYGYTFGSGTRLTVV.

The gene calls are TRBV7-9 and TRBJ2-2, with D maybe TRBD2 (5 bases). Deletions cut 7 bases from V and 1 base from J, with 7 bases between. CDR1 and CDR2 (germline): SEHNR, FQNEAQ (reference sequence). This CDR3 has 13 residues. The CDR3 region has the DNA TGTGCCAGCAAAGAGGGGAACACCGGGGAGCTGTTTTTT. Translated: CASKEGNTGELFF.

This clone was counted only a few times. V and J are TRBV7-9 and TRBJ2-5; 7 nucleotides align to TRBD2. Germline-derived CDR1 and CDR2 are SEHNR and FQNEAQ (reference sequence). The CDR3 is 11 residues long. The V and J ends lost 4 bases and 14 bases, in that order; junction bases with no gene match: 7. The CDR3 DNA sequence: TGTGCCAGCAGCTCCGGACTAGTCCTCTACTTC. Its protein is CASSSGLVLYF.

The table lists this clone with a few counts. In DNA, the CDR3 is TGTGCCGTACTAGCGACGGAACCCCGGACCCAGTACTTC. Translated, it gives CAVLATEPRTQYF. The chain is built from TRBV10-3 and TRBJ2-5; 7 nucleotides line up with TRBD2. Germline CDR1 is ENHRY and CDR2 is SYGVKD. The CDR3 is 13 residues long. J lost 7 bases, V lost 11 bases, and 13 bases had no gene match.

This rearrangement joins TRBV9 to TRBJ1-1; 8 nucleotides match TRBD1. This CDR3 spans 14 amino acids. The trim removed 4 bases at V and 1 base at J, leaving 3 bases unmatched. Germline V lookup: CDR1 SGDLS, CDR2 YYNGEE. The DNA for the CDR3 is TGTGCCAGCAGCATGACAGGGGCGAACACTGAAGCTTTCTTT. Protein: CASSMTGANTEAFF.